The clone carrying this TCR beta chain has only a few counts. The second PCR ran about 6 to 11 cycles with a sample-barcoded 5' primer and J-beta primers. MiXCR was run by TCRdb on the 5' RACE reads, yielding one entry per CDR3 protein. The repertoire holds 1,100,000 or so distinct CDR3 sequences, with under 45% as singletons. This record comes from a study of blood T cells in healthy people across ages. This TCR came from a woman aged 55-70 years in good health. Material: blood.

DNA of the CDR3: TGTGCCAGCAGCCAAGGGGGTTCCGGGTTGGAGACCCAGTACTTC. Translating it yields CASSQGGSGLETQYF. The gene calls are TRBV4-2 and TRBJ2-5; D is unresolved. V lost 1 base and J 5 bases, leaving 14 bases between the germline ends. Per germline, CDR1 LGHNA and CDR2 YNFKEQ. There are 15 residues in the CDR3.